Below are 9 T cell receptor beta chains sequenced from a single sample in a study of T-cell reconstitution after alpha-beta-depleted transplantation in children. Preparation of the TCRbeta library involved a method that used unique molecular identifiers. TCRdb reprocessed the PCR reads via MiXCR and lists one record per CDR3 protein. The data show hundreds of thousands of distinct CDR3 sequences, more than 15% seen once. The sample was PBMCs, mostly from graft donor cells, taken 360 days after TCRalphabeta/CD19-depleted stem cell transplant. These receptors were obtained from a male patient aged 2 to 10 who had a stem cell transplant for acute lymphoblastic leukemia, so the T cells may come from the graft donor.

This clonotype showed up just a few times. This chain joins TRBV10-3 and TRBJ1-2; 8 nucleotides match TRBD1. With 6 bases clipped from V and 6 bases from J, the junction kept 3 bases outside the gene matches. The germline gives CDR1 ENHRY, CDR2 SYGVKD. The CDR3 has 12 residues. The DNA of the CDR3 is TGTGCCATCAGACAGGGGGAAGATGGCTACACCTTC. It is translated as CAIRQGEDGYTF.

The genes are TRBV25-1 and TRBJ1-2; D not certain. The CDR3 runs to 13 residues. Germline CDR1 reads MGHDK; CDR2 reads SYGVNS. V gave up 3 bases and J gave up 4 bases, with 9 bases separating them. CDR3 nucleotide sequence: TGTGCCAGCAGTGAGCCGGCGAGCTATGGCTACACCTTC. Amino acids: CASSEPASYGYTF.

This sequence joins TRBV12-3 or TRBV12-4 and TRBJ2-7, with D perhaps given as TRBD1 or TRBD2 (6 bases each). Trimming left V 7 bases short and J 2 bases short, with 15 bases between. The CDR3 is made up of 14 amino acids. The CDR3 DNA reads TGTGCCAGCACCCATGAGGGGGGCCCCTACGAGCAGTACTTC. Its protein product is CASTHEGGPYEQYF.

The chain links TRBV4-2 to TRBJ1-4; D unresolved. Looked up from germline, CDR1 is LGHNA and CDR2 is YNFKEQ. CDR3 length: 19 amino acids. With 3 bases removed from V and 0 bases from J, the gap between germline ends came to 20 bases. CDR3 bases: TGTGCCAGCAGCCAGGCGTCGGGCTCGAGGTTTGCAACTAATGAAAAACTGTTTTTT. Its translation: CASSQASGSRFATNEKLFF.

The V and J genes are TRBV20-1 and TRBJ1-1; D ambiguous. The CDR3 consists of 13 residues. Germline lookup yields CDR1 DFQATT and CDR2 SNEGSKA (reference sequence). V was trimmed by 5 bases and J by 0 bases, leaving 10 bases between them. The CDR3 is CSAFLPVNTEAFF. CDR3 in DNA: TGCAGTGCTTTTCTTCCTGTGAACACTGAAGCTTTCTTT.

V and J are TRBV2 and TRBJ2-7; D is unclear. Germline CDR1 SNHLY, CDR2 FYNNEI. V lost 2 bases and J 4 bases, leaving 3 bases between the germline ends. The CDR3 length is 11 residues. CDR3 sequence: CASSEFYEQYF. The CDR3 DNA reads TGTGCCAGCAGTGAATTTTACGAGCAGTACTTC.

The V gene is TRBV5-1, the J gene TRBJ2-7; TRBD1 aligns across 8 bases. V gave up 4 bases and J gave up 1 base; unmatched junction bases: 13. CDR3 size: 17 residues. Looked up from germline, CDR1 is SGHRS and CDR2 is YFSETQ. As DNA, the CDR3 is TGCGCCAGCAGCCTAGCTCCAGGGGGCGCAGAGTCCTACGAGCAGTACTTC. Its protein product is CASSLAPGGAESYEQYF.

The rearrangement uses TRBV3-1 and TRBJ2-2; D may be TRBD1 or TRBD2 (5 bases each). V gave up 0 bases and J gave up 1 base, with 12 bases separating them. The germline gives CDR1 LGHDT, CDR2 YNNKEL (reference sequence). There are 17 residues in the CDR3. CDR3 DNA: TGTGCCAGCAGCCAAGATCCGGGACCGAGGAACACCGGGGAGCTGTTTTTT. Its translation: CASSQDPGPRNTGELFF.

This clonotype was picked up a small number of times. This chain joins TRBV20-1 and TRBJ2-5; a possible D gene is TRBD2 (5 bases). The CDR3 totals 18 residues. Germline assignment: CDR1 DFQATT and CDR2 SNEGSKA (reference sequence). V was trimmed by 0 bases and J by 3 bases, leaving 23 bases between them. CDR3 residues: CSARESLALWFSKETQYF. The CDR3 DNA is TGCAGTGCTAGAGAGTCATTAGCGCTGTGGTTCTCCAAAGAGACCCAGTACTTC.